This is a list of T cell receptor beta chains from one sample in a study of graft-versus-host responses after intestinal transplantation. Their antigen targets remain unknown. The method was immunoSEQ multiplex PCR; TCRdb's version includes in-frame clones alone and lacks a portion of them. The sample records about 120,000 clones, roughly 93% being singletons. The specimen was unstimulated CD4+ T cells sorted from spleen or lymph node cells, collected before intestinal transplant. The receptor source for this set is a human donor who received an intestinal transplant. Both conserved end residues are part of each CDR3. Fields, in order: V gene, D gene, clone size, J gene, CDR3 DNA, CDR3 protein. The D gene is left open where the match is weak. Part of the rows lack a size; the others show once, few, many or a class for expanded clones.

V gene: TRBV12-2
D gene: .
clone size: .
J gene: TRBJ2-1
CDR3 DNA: TGTGCAAGTCGCTTAGCGCCACAGGTCCGCGGGAGAGGCAATGAGCAGTTCTTC
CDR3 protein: CASRLAPQVRGRGNEQFF

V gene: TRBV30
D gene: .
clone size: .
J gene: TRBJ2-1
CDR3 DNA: TGTGCCTGGAGTCCACCCGCGGATGAGCAGTTCTTC
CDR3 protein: CAWSPPADEQFF

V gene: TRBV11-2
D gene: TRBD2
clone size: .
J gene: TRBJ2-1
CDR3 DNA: TGTGCCAGCAGCTTAGATCCCCTAGCGGGAGGCGATGAGCAGTTCTTC
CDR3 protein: CASSLDPLAGGDEQFF

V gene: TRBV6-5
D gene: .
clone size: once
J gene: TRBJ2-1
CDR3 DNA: TGTGCCAGCAGCGCTAGCGCCCACTCCTACAATGAGCAGTTCTTC
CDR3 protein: CASSASAHSYNEQFF

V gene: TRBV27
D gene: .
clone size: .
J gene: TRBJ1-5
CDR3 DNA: TGTGCCAGCAGTTTAGGGAGGGGTCAGCCCCAGCATTTT
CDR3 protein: CASSLGRGQPQHF

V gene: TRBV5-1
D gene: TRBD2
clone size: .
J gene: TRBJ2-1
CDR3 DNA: TGCGCCAGCAGCTTGGTTTCCCAGTTTGCCGGGACTACTCCGTCTGAGGGGCAGTTCTTC
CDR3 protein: CASSLVSQFAGTTPSEGQFF

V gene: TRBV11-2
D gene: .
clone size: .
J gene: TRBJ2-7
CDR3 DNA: TGTGCCAGCAGCTTAGGCCACCCGAGGACTACCGAGCAGTACTTC
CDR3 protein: CASSLGHPRTTEQYF

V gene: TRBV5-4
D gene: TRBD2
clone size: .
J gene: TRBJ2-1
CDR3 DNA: TGTGCCAGCAGCCGGAGCGGGACCTCCTACAATGAGCAGTTCTTC
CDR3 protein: CASSRSGTSYNEQFF

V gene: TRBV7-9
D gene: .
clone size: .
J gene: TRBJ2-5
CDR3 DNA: TGTGCCAGCAGTCCAGGGAGCCGTGAGACCCAGTACTTC
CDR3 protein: CASSPGSRETQYF

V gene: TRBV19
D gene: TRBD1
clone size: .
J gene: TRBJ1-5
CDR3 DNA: TGTGCCAGCACCGCGGGACAGGGGGTTGCGGGCAATCAGCCCCAGCATTTT
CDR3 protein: CASTAGQGVAGNQPQHF

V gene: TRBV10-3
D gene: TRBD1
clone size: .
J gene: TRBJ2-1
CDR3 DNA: TGTGCCATCAGTGAGGATCACCGGGACAGGGTCAATGAGCAGTTCTTC
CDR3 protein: CAISEDHRDRVNEQFF

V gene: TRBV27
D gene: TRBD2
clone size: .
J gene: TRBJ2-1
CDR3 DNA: TGTGCTGTGCGAGCGGGGTCCTACAATGAGCAGTTCTTC
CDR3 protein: CAVRAGSYNEQFF

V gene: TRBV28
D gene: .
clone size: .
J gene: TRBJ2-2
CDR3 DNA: TGTGCCAGCAGTTTAGTTCCCGGGGAGCTGTTTTTT
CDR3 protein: CASSLVPGELFF

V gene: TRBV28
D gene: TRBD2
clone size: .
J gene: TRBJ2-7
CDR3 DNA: TGTGCCAGCCAGCGGGACTACGAGCAGTACTTC
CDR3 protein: CASQRDYEQYF

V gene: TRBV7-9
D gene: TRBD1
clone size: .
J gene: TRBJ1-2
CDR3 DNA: TGTGCCAGCAGCTCGACAGGGAACTATGGCTACACCTTC
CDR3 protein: CASSSTGNYGYTF

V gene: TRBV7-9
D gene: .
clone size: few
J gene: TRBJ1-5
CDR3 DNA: TGTGCCAGCAGCCCCGGGACATACAATCAGCCCCAGCATTTT
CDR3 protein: CASSPGTYNQPQHF

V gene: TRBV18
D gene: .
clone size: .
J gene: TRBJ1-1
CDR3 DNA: TGTGCCAGCTCATTACAACGGCAGAACACTGAAGCTTTCTTT
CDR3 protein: CASSLQRQNTEAFF

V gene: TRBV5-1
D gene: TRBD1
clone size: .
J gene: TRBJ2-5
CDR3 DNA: TGCGCCAGCAGCCCCGGGACAGGGATAGAGACCCAGTACTTC
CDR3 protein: CASSPGTGIETQYF

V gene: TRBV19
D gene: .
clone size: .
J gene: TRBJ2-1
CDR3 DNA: TGTGCCAGTAGTACCCCGGTGAGCTCCTACAATGAGCAGTTCTTC
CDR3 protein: CASSTPVSSYNEQFF

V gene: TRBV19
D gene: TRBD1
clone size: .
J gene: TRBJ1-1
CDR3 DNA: TGTGCCACCATAAAAGGGACAGGGGGTTTCGTACAGGCTGAAGCTTTCTTT
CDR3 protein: CATIKGTGGFVQAEAFF

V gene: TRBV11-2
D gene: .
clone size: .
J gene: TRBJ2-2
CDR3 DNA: TGTGCCAGCAGCGCGGCGGCGGAGCTGTTTTTT
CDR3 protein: CASSAAAELFF

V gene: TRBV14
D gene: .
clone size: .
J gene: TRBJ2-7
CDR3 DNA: TGTGCCAGCAGCCGCGCAGACAGATACTACGAGCAGTACTTC
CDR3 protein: CASSRADRYYEQYF

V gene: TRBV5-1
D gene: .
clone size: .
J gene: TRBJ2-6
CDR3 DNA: TGCGCCAGTTCCCCAAGCTCTGGGGCCAACGTCCTGACTTTC
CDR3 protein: CASSPSSGANVLTF

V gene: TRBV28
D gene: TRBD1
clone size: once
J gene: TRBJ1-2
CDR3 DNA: TGTGCCAGCAGTACTCACGAGGGGACAGGGTTTGGCTACACCTTC
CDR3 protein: CASSTHEGTGFGYTF

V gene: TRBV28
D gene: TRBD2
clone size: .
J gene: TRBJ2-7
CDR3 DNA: TGTGCCAGCAGTTTAGAGAAACCCTGGACTAGTCTGTGGACCGAGCAGTACTTC
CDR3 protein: CASSLEKPWTSLWTEQYF

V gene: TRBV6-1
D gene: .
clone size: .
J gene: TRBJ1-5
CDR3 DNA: TGTGCCAGCAGTGACCCGGGCGGGAATCAGCCCCAGCATTTT
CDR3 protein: CASSDPGGNQPQHF

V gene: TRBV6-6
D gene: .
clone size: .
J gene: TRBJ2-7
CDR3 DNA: TGTGCCAGCAGGGTAGGGGTCTCCTACGAGCAGTACTTC
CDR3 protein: CASRVGVSYEQYF

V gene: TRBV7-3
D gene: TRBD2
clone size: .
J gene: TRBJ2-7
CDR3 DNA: TGTGCCAGCAGCATCGGGACTAGCGGGAGCGAGCAGTACTTC
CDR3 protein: CASSIGTSGSEQYF

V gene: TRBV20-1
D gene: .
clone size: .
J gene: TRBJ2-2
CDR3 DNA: TGCAGTGCTAGAGACTTCGGGGAGCTGTTTTTT
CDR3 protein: CSARDFGELFF

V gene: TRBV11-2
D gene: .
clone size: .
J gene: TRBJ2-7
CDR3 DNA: TGTGCCAGCAGCTTAGATCTGGTCAGCTCCTACGAGCAGTACTTC
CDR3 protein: CASSLDLVSSYEQYF

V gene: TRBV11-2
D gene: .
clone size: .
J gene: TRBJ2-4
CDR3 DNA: TGTGCCAGCAGCCGGGACAATAAAAACATTCAGTACTTC
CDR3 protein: CASSRDNKNIQYF

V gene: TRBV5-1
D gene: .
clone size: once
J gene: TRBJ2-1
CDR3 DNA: TGCGCCAGCAGCCCCAACTACAGCTCCTACAATGAGCAGTTCTTC
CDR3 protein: CASSPNYSSYNEQFF

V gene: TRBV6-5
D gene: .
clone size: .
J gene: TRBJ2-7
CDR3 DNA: TGTGCCAGCAGCCCCAGGTTTTGGAGGAAGGACGAGCAGTACTTC
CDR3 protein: CASSPRFWRKDEQYF

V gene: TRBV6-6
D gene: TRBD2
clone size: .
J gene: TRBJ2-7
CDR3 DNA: TGTGCCAGCAGTACGGTACTAGCGGGAGACCCCTACGAGCAGTACTTC
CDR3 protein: CASSTVLAGDPYEQYF

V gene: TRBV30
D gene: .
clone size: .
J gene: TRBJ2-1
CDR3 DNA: TGTGCCTGGGTCAGGGGCTACAATGAGCAGTTCTTC
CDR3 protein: CAWVRGYNEQFF

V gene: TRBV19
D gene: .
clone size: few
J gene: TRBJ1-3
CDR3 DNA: TGTGCCAGTAGTATAGACGTCAGAGTAACAGGAAACACCATATATTTT
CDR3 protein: CASSIDVRVTGNTIYF

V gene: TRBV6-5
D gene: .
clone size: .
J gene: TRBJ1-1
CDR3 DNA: TGTGCCAGCAGTTACTCCGGGACGCCCAGCGGGACTGAAGCTTTCTTT
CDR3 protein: CASSYSGTPSGTEAFF

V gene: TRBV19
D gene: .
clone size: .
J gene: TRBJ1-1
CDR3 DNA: TGTGCCAGTATTTCACAGCAATCTTTCGGAGCTTTCTTT
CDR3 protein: CASISQQSFGAFF

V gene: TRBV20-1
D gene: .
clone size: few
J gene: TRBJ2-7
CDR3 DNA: TGCAGTGCTAGAGATCTCTACGAGCAGTACTTC
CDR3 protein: CSARDLYEQYF

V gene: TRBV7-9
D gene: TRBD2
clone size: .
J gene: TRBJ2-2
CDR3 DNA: TGTGCCAGCAGCTTAAGGTCGGCGGGAGCCGGGGAGCTGTTTTTT
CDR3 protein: CASSLRSAGAGELFF

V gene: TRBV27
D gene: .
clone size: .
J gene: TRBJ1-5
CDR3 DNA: TGTGCCAGCAGTCCCCTAGTTAGGGTGGGGCCCCAGCATTTT
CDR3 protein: CASSPLVRVGPQHF

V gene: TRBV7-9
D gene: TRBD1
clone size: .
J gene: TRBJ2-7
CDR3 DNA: TGTGCCAGCAGCTACGGGGACAGATACTTCGAGCAGTACTTC
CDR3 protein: CASSYGDRYFEQYF

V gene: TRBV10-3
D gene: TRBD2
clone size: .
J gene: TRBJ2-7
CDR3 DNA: TGTGCCATCAGTGGCACCTACACTAGCGGGATCTACGAGCAGTACTTC
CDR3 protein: CAISGTYTSGIYEQYF

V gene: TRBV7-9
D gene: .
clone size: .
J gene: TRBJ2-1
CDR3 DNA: TGTGCCAGCAGCTTAGGAGGGTGGGCCTACAATGAGCAGTTCTTC
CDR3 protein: CASSLGGWAYNEQFF